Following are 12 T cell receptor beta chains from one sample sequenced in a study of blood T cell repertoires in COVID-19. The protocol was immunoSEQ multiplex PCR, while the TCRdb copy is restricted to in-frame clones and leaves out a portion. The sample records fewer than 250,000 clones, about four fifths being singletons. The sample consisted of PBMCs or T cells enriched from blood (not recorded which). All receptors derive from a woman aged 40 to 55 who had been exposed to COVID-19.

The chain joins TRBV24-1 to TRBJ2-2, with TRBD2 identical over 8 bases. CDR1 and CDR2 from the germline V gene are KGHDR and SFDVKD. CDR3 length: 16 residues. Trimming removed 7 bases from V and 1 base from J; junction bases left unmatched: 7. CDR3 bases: TGTGCCACCAGCGGAATTAGCGGGGTGAACACCGGGGAGCTGTTTTTT. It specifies CATSGISGVNTGELFF.

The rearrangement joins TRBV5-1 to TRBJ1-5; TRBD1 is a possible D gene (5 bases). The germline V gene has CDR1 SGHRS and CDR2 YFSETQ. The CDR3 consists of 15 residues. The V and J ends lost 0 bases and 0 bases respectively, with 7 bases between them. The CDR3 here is CASSLAGNSNQPQHF. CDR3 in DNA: TGCGCCAGCAGCTTGGCAGGGAATAGCAATCAGCCCCAGCATTTT. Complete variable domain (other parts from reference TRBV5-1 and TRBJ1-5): KAGVTQTPRYLIKTRGQQVTLSCSPISGHRSVSWYQQTPGQGLQFLFEYFSETQRNKGNFPGRFSGRQFSNSRSEMNVSTLELGDSALYLCASSLAGNSNQPQHFGDGTRLSIL.

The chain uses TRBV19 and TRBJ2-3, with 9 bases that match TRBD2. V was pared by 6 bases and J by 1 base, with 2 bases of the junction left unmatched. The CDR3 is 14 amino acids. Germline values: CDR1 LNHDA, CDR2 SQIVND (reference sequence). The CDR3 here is CASSRGGGTDTQYF. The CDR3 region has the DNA TGTGCCAGTAGCCGCGGGGGGGGCACAGATACGCAGTATTTT. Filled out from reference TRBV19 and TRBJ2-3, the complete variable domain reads DGGITQSPKYLFRKEGQNVTLSCEQNLNHDAMYWYRQDPGQGLRLIYYSQIVNDFQKGDIAEGYSVSREKKESFPLTVTSAQKNPTAFYLCASSRGGGTDTQYFGPGTRLTVL.

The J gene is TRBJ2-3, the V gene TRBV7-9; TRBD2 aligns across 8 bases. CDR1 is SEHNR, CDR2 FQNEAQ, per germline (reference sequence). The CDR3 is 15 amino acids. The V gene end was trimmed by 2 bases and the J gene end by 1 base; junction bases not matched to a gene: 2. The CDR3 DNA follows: TGTGCCAGCAGCTTATTGCGGGGGGGCACAGATACGCAGTATTTT. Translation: CASSLLRGGTDTQYF.

The CDR3 reads CASSKDWAGLNTIYF. The CDR3 nucleotides are TGTGCCAGCAGCAAAGACTGGGCGGGGCTAAACACCATATATTTT. The chain has TRBV7-9 and TRBJ1-3, with a tentative D call TRBD1 (5 bases). The V end lost 5 bases, the J end lost 6 bases, and 17 bases lay between the germline ends. The CDR3 extends over 15 amino acids. Germline CDR1 is SEHNR and CDR2 is FQNEAQ (reference sequence). Drawing the rest from reference TRBV7-9 and TRBJ1-3, the complete variable domain is DTGVSQNPRHKITKRGQNVTFRCDPISEHNRLYWYRQTLGQGPEFLTYFQNEAQLEKSRLLSDRFSAERPKGSFSTLEIQRTEQGDSAMYLCASSKDWAGLNTIYFGEGSWLTVV.

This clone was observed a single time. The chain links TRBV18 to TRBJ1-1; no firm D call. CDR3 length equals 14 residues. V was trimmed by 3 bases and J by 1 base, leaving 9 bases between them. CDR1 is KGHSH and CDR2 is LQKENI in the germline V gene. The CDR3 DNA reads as TGTGCCAGCTCACCGGTGAACGGGAACACTGAAGCTTTCTTT. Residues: CASSPVNGNTEAFF. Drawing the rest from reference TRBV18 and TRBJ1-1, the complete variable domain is NAGVMQNPRHLVRRRGQEARLRCSPMKGHSHVYWYRQLPEEGLKFMVYLQKENIIDESGMPKERFSAEFPKEGPSILRIQQVVRGDSAAYFCASSPVNGNTEAFFGQGTRLTVV.

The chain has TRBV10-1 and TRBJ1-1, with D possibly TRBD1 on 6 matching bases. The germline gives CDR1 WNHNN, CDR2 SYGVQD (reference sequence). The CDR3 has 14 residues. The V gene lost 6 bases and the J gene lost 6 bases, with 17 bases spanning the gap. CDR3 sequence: CASRLNRVSAEAFF. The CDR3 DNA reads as TGCGCCAGCAGGTTAAACAGGGTATCGGCTGAAGCTTTCTTT.

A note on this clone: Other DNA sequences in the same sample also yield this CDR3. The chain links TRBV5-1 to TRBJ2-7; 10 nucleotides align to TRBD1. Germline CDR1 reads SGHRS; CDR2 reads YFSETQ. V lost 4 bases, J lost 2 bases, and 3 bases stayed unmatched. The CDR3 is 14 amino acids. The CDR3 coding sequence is TGCGCCAGCAGCCCCGGGACAGGGGCCTACGAGCAGTACTTC. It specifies CASSPGTGAYEQYF.

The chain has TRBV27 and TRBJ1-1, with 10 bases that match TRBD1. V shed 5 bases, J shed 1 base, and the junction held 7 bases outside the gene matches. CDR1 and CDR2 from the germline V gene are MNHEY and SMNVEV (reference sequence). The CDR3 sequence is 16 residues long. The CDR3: CASSPGTGVGNTEAFF. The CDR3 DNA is TGTGCCAGCAGTCCAGGGACAGGGGTTGGGAACACTGAAGCTTTCTTT.

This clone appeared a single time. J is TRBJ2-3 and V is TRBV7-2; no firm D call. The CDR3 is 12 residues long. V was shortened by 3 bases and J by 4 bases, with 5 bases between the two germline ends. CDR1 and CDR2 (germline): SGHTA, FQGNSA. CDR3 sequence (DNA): TGTGCCAGCAGCTTCACACCAGATACGCAGTATTTT. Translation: CASSFTPDTQYF.

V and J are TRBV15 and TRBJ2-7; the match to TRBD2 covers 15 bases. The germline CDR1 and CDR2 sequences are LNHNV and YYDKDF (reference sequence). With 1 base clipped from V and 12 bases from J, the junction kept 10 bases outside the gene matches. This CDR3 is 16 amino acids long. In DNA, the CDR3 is TGTGCCACCAGCAGAGTATTCGGACTAGCGGGGGGGGACGCGTACTTC. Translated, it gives CATSRVFGLAGGDAYF.

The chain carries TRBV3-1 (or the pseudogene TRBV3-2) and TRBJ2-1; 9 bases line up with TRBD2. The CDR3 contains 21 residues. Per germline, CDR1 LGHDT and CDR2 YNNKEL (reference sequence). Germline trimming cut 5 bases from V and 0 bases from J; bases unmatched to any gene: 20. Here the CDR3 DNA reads TGTGCCAGCAGCTCCCCCTCGCTCGCGGGGGGGCGCGGGTCCTCCTACAATGAGCAGTTCTTC. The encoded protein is CASSSPSLAGGRGSSYNEQFF.